This TCR beta chain was sequenced in a study of T cells expressing NK-cell markers. Whole-study context: Underlying the TCR beta repertoires were sorted CD3+CD56+NKG2C+, CD3+CD56+NKG2C- and CD3+CD56-NKG2C+ T cells. One of eight sequenced donors was HCMV-seronegative; the other seven were seropositive.

Regarding the study as a whole: The leading position in the CD3+CD56-NKG2C+ fraction of several donors also went to these clonotypes.

The CDR3 length is 14 residues. In germline, CDR1 is MGHRA, CDR2 YSYEKL. A word on this clonotype: Its matching antigen is unknown.

TCRdb re-called the 5' RACE reads, yielding one record per CDR3 amino acid sequence without DNA. The repertoire table contains 350,000 to 450,000 distinct CDR3 sequences. The V gene is TRBV4-1, the J gene TRBJ1-1. The TCR comes from a man aged 18-69 years in good health. Material: blood T cells: a sorted CD56 or NKG2C T cell subset, CD4+ or CD8+ T cells, or bulk PBMC T cells (not recorded which). This CDR3 is CASSQETWRTEAFF.